This TCR beta chain was obtained from a study of tumor-infiltrating lymphocytes in localized non-small cell lung cancer. In its sample, this clone was seen a few times. Assay used: immunoSEQ multiplex PCR; TCRdb lists only in-frame clones, some missing. The top ten clones hold roughly a fifth of a sample with roughly 13,000 clones, approximately 71% of them seen once. The CDR3 loop spans 14 amino acids. Trimming stripped 0 bases from V and 6 bases from J, with 12 bases between. Germline assignment: CDR1 SGHRS and CDR2 YFSETQ. The V gene is TRBV5-1, the J gene TRBJ1-2; D gene uncertain. Source material: uninvolved lung tissue not adjacent to the tumor. The sequence was collected from a human donor with non-small cell lung cancer. Written as DNA, the CDR3 is TGCGCCAGCAGCTTGGCCAACGGGGAGGATGGCTACACCTTC. Translation: CASSLANGEDGYTF.